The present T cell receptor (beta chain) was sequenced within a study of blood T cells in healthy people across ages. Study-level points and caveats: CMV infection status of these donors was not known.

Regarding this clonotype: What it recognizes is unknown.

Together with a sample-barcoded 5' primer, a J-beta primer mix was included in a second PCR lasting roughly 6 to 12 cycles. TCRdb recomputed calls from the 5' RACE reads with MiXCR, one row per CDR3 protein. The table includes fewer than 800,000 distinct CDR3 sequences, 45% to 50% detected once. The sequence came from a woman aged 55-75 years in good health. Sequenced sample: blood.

CDR3 region: CASSPGTGELETQYF. Here the CDR3 DNA reads TGTGCCAGCAGCCCGGGGACAGGGGAGTTGGAGACCCAGTACTTC. This chain uses TRBV7-8 with TRBJ2-5; TRBD1 agrees at 10 bases. The length of the CDR3 is 15 residues. CDR1 SGHVS and CDR2 FQNEAQ come from the germline V gene. J gave up 5 bases and V 5 bases, and 8 bases lay outside the gene matches.